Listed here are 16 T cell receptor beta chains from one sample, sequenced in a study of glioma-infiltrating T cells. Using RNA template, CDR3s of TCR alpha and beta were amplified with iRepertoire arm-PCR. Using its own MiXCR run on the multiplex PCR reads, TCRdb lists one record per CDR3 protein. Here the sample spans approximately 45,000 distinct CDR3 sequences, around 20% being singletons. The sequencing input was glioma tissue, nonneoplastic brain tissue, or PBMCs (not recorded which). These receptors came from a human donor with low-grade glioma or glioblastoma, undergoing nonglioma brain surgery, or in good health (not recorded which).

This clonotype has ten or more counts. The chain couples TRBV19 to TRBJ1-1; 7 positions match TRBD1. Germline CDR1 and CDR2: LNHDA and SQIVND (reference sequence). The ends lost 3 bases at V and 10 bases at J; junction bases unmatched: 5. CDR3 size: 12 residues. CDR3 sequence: CASSMGTVGAFF. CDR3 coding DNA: TGTGCCAGTAGTATGGGGACAGTTGGAGCTTTCTTT.

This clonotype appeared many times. CDR3 protein: CASSQDRVKNNSPLHF. The CDR3 DNA is TGTGCCAGCAGTCAGGACAGGGTAAAGAATAATTCACCCCTCCACTTT. The chain recombines TRBV2 with TRBJ1-6, with 8 nucleotides matching TRBD1. Germline V CDR1 and CDR2: SNHLY, FYNNEI. The CDR3 totals 16 residues. With 5 bases clipped from V and 5 bases from J, the junction kept 8 bases outside the gene matches.

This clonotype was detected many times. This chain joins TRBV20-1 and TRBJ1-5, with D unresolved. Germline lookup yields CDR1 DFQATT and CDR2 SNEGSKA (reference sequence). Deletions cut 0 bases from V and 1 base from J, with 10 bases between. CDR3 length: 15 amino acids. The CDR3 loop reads CSARDQILSNQPQHF. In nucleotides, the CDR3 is TGCAGTGCTAGAGATCAGATATTAAGCAATCAGCCCCAGCATTTT.

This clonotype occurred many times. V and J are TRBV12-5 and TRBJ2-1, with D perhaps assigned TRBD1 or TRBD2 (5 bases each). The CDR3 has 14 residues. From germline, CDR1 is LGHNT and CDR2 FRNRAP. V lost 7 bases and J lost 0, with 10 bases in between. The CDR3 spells CASAPGSSYNEQFF. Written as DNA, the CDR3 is TGTGCTAGTGCCCCAGGGAGCTCCTACAATGAGCAGTTCTTC. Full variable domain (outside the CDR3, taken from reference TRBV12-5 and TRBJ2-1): DARVTQTPRHKVTEMGQEVTMRCQPILGHNTVFWYRQTMMQGLELLAYFRNRAPLDDSGMPKDRFSAEMPDATLATLKIQPSEPRDSAVYFCASAPGSSYNEQFFGPGTRLTVL.

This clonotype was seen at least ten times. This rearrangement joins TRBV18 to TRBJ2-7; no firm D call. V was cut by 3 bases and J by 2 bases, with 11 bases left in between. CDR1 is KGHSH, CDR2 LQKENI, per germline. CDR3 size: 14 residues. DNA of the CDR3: TGTGCCAGCTCACCTCCGAATGCGGCCTACGAGCAGTACTTC. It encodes CASSPPNAAYEQYF.

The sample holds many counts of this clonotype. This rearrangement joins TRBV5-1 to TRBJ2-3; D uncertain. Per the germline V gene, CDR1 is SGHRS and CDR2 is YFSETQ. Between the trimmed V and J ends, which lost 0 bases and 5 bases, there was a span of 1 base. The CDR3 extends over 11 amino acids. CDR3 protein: CASSLGDTQYF. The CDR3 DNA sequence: TGCGCCAGCAGCTTGGGAGATACGCAGTATTTT. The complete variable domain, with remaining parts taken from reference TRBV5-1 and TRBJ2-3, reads KAGVTQTPRYLIKTRGQQVTLSCSPISGHRSVSWYQQTPGQGLQFLFEYFSETQRNKGNFPGRFSGRQFSNSRSEMNVSTLELGDSALYLCASSLGDTQYFGPGTRLTVL.

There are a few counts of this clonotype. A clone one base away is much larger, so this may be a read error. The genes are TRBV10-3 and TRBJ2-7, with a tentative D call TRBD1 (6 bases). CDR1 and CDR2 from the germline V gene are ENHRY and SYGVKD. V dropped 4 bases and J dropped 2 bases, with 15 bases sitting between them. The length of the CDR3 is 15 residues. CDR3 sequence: CAISGRDMSTYEQYF. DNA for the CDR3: TGTGCCATCAGTGGCCGGGACATGAGTACCTACGAGCAGTACTTC.

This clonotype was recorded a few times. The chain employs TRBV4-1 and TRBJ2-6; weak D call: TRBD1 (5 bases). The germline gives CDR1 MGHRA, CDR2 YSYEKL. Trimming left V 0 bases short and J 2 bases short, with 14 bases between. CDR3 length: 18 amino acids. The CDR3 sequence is CASSQETATLAGANVLTF. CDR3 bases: TGCGCCAGCAGCCAAGAGACAGCGACCCTAGCTGGGGCCAACGTCCTGACTTTC.

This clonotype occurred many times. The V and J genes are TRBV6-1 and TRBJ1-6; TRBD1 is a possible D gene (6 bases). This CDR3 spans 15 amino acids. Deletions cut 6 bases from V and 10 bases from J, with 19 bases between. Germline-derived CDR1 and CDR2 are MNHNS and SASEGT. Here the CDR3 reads CASSRSLTRGSPLHF. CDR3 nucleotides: TGTGCCAGCAGCCGCTCCTTGACCAGGGGATCACCCCTCCACTTT.

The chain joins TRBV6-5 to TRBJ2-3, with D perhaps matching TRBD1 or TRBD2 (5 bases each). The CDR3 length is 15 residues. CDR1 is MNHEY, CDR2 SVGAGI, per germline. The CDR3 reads CVSSYQGPGLGTQYF. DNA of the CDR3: TGTGTTAGCAGTTACCAGGGCCCGGGGCTTGGTACGCAGTATTTT.

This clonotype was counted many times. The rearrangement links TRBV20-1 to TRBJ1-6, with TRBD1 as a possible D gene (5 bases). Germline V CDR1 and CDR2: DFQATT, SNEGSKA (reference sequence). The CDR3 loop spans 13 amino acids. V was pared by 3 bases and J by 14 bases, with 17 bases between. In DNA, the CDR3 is TGCAGTGCTAGGCACTCAGGGTATGCGGCCCTCCACTTT. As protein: CSARHSGYAALHF.

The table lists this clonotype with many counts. The CDR3 loop is CASSEPQGAGELFF. CDR3 DNA sequence: TGTGCCAGCAGCGAGCCCCAGGGTGCCGGGGAGCTGTTTTTT. The chain couples TRBV7-9 to TRBJ2-2; weak D call: TRBD1 (5 bases). Deletions cut 5 bases from V and 6 bases from J, with 13 bases between. CDR3 length equals 14 residues. The germline CDR1 and CDR2 sequences are SEHNR and FQNEAQ (reference sequence).

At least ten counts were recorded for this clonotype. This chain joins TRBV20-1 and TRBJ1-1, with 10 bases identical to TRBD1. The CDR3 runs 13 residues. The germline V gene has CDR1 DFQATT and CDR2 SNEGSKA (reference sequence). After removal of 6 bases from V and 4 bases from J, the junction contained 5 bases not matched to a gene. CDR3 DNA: TGCAGTGCCCGGGACAGGGGAAGCACTGAAGCTTTCTTT. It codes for CSARDRGSTEAFF.

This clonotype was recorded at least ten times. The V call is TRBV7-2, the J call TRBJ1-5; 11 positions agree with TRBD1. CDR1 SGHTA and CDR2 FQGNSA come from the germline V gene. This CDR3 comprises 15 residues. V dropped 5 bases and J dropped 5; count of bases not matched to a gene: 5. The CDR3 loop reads CASSPRTGGYQPQHF. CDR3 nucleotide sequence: TGTGCCAGCAGCCCAAGGACAGGGGGCTATCAGCCCCAGCATTTT.

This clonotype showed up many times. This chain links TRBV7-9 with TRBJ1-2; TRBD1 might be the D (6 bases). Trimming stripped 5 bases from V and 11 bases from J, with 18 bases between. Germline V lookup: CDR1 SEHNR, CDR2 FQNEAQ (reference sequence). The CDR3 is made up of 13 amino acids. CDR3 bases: TGTGCCAGCAGCACCGACAGGACTCTCGATTACACCTTC. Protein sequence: CASSTDRTLDYTF.

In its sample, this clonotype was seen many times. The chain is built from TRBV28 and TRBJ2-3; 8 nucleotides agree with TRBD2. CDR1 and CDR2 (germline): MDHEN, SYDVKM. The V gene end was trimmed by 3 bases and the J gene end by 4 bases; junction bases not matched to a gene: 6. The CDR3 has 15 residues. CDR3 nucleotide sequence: TGTGCCAGCAGTTTGTCCAGCGGGAGTCCAGATACGCAGTATTTT. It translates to CASSLSSGSPDTQYF.